A single sample is the source of the 10 T cell receptor beta chains below, sequenced in a study of blood T cell repertoires in COVID-19. Data came from immunoSEQ multiplex PCR; TCRdb stores just in-frame clones and leaves some out. The sample lists fewer than 120,000 clones, approximately 90% occurring once. Sequencing was done on a sample of peripheral blood. Source of these receptors: a woman aged 45-65 years with acute or convalescent COVID-19.

This chain connects TRBV19 to TRBJ2-1; tentative D call: TRBD2 (5 bases). This CDR3 region has 13 residues. V was shortened by 6 bases and J by 7 bases, with 13 bases between the two germline ends. CDR1 is LNHDA and CDR2 is SQIVND in the germline V gene (reference sequence). The CDR3 sequence is CASSGGLSNEQFF. The DNA for the CDR3 is TGTGCCAGTAGCGGAGGACTTTCGAATGAGCAGTTCTTC. Full variable domain (outside the CDR3, taken from reference TRBV19 and TRBJ2-1): DGGITQSPKYLFRKEGQNVTLSCEQNLNHDAMYWYRQDPGQGLRLIYYSQIVNDFQKGDIAEGYSVSREKKESFPLTVTSAQKNPTAFYLCASSGGLSNEQFFGPGTRLTVL.

The chain combines TRBV6-5 with TRBJ2-1; 9 bases line up with TRBD2. This CDR3 spans 15 amino acids. Germline CDR1 reads MNHEY; CDR2 reads SVGAGI. V gave up 5 bases and J gave up 7 bases; unmatched junction bases: 9. The CDR3 DNA is TGTGCCAGCAGTCGGGGCGGGAGGGCGCAGAATGAGCAGTTCTTC. Its translation is CASSRGGRAQNEQFF.

The genes are TRBV9 and TRBJ1-1; TRBD1 matches at 9 bases. Germline assignment: CDR1 SGDLS and CDR2 YYNGEE. The CDR3 totals 14 residues. The V segment lost 2 bases and the J segment 4 bases; nucleotides outside the gene matches: 3. The CDR3, as DNA: TGTGCCAGCAGCGTGACAGGGGGGACCACTGAAGCTTTCTTT. It specifies CASSVTGGTTEAFF.

The rearrangement uses TRBV19 and TRBJ2-7; 10 bases match TRBD2. Germline V gene data show CDR1 as LNHDA and CDR2 as SQIVND (reference sequence). The CDR3 loop spans 15 amino acids. The J segment lost 1 base and the V segment lost 2 bases, leaving 2 bases of the junction unmatched. As DNA, the CDR3 is TGTGCCAGTAGTATAAAGCGGGAGGGGTCCTACGAGCAGTACTTC. Translating it yields CASSIKREGSYEQYF. Full variable domain (outside the CDR3, taken from reference TRBV19 and TRBJ2-7): DGGITQSPKYLFRKEGQNVTLSCEQNLNHDAMYWYRQDPGQGLRLIYYSQIVNDFQKGDIAEGYSVSREKKESFPLTVTSAQKNPTAFYLCASSIKREGSYEQYFGPGTRLTVT.

This chain uses TRBV28 with TRBJ2-2, with a weak D call TRBD2 (6 bases). The V end was cut by 6 bases, the J end by 5 bases, with 19 bases between. Germline V gene data show CDR1 as MDHEN and CDR2 as SYDVKM. This CDR3 contains 16 residues. This CDR3 reads CASSPGQGRRTGELFF. The CDR3 nucleotides are TGTGCCAGCAGCCCCGGGCAAGGGAGGAGAACCGGGGAGCTGTTTTTT.

The CDR3 bases are TGCGCCAGCAGCTTGGCCGGTTTTAGAACTGAAGCTTTCTTT. Protein: CASSLAGFRTEAFF. The V call is TRBV5-1, the J call TRBJ1-1; no definite D call. This CDR3 region has 14 residues. Germline V gives CDR1 SGHRS, CDR2 YFSETQ. With 0 bases removed from V and 5 bases from J, the gap between germline ends came to 11 bases.

This rearrangement joins TRBV10-3 to TRBJ2-7; 8 bases map to TRBD2. V lost 4 bases, J lost 3 bases, and 17 bases stayed unmatched. Germline V lookup: CDR1 ENHRY, CDR2 SYGVKD. This CDR3 is 18 amino acids long. In nucleotides, the CDR3 is TGTGCCATCAGTGCCCAGGATTGGGGGATAGCGGGGAACTACGAGCAGTACTTC. As protein: CAISAQDWGIAGNYEQYF.

The chain joins TRBV6-5 to TRBJ2-1; 15 nucleotides match TRBD2. V shed 8 bases and J 7 bases; nucleotides not matched to a gene: 3. From germline, CDR1 is MNHEY and CDR2 SVGAGI. The CDR3 sequence is 14 residues long. CDR3: CASEGLAGGNEQFF. CDR3 coding DNA: TGTGCCAGCGAAGGACTAGCGGGAGGGAATGAGCAGTTCTTC.

The rearrangement joins TRBV11-3 to TRBJ1-2; 9 positions agree with TRBD1. This CDR3 has 13 residues. Germline V gives CDR1 SGHNT, CDR2 YENEEA. V was pared by 4 bases and J by 8 bases, with 5 bases of the junction left unmatched. CDR3 region: CASSYRDRVGYTF. Here the CDR3 DNA reads TGTGCCAGCAGCTACCGGGACAGGGTCGGCTACACCTTC.

The chain is built from TRBV7-6 and TRBJ2-1; D ambiguous. The CDR3 is 11 residues long. Germline V CDR1 and CDR2: SGHVS, FNYEAQ. The V and J ends lost 1 base and 13 bases respectively, with 8 bases between them. CDR3 sequence: CASSLGVEQFF. The CDR3 DNA sequence: TGTGCCAGCAGCTTAGGAGTAGAACAGTTCTTC. The full variable domain, completed using reference TRBV7-6 and TRBJ2-1, is GAGVSQSPRYKVTKRGQDVALRCDPISGHVSLYWYRQALGQGPEFLTYFNYEAQQDKSGLPNDRFSAERPEGSISTLTIQRTEQRDSAMYRCASSLGVEQFFGPGTRLTVL.